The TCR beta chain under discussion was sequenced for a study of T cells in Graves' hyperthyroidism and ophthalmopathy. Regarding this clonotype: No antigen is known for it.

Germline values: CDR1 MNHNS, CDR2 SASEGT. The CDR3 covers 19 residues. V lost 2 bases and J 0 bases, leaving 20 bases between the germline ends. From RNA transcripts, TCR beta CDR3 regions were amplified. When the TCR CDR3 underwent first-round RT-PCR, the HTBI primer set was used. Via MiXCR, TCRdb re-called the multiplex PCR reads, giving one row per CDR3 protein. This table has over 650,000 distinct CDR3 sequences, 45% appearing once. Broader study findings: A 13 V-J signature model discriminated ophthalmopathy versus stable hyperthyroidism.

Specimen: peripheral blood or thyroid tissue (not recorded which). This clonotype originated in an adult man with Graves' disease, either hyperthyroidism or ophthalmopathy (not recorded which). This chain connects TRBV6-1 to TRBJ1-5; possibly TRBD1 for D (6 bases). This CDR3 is CASSENRQGIDYSNQPQHF. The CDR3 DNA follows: TGTGCCAGCAGTGAAAATCGGCAGGGGATCGACTATAGCAATCAGCCCCAGCATTTT.